The 10 T cell receptor beta chains listed next were all sequenced from one sample in a study of CD4 and CD8 cells across lung adenocarcinoma regions. Using its own MiXCR run on the PCR reads, TCRdb lists one record per CDR3 protein. The sample carries some 16,000 distinct CDR3 sequences, 55% recorded once. Sequencing used CD8+ T cells from the center of a lung tumor. Every receptor here comes from a female donor with lung adenocarcinoma. The CD4 and CD8 labels of this study may be unreliable.

This chain links TRBV6-1 with TRBJ2-5, with 9 bases aligning to TRBD2. CDR3 length: 15 residues. From germline, CDR1 is MNHNS and CDR2 SASEGT. V shed 5 bases, J shed 11 bases, and the junction held 15 bases outside the gene matches. CDR3 sequence (DNA): TGTGCCAGCAGTCCGGGCGGGGGGGGCCAAAACACGCAGTACTTC. It codes for CASSPGGGGQNTQYF.

This clonotype is large. The V and J genes are TRBV6-5 and TRBJ2-1; 15 bases align to TRBD2. Looked up from germline, CDR1 is MNHEY and CDR2 is SVGAGI. Trimming cost V 8 bases and J 2 bases; bases outside gene matches: 10. CDR3 length: 18 residues. This CDR3 reads CASDLGLAGGRTYNEQFF. The CDR3 region has the DNA TGTGCCAGCGATTTAGGACTAGCGGGGGGGCGGACCTACAATGAGCAGTTCTTC.

The chain is built from TRBV20-1 and TRBJ2-1; no firm D call. The V end was cut by 5 bases, the J end by 10 bases, with 15 bases between. Germline CDR1 is DFQATT and CDR2 is SNEGSKA (reference sequence). The CDR3 covers 12 residues. The chain's CDR3 is CSAALGPREQFF. The CDR3 DNA is TGCAGTGCTGCCCTGGGCCCCAGGGAGCAGTTCTTC.

In its sample, this clonotype is large. The J gene is TRBJ1-1, the V gene TRBV6-5; weak D call: TRBD1 (6 bases). V dropped 6 bases and J dropped 4 bases, with 15 bases sitting between them. In germline, CDR1 is MNHEY, CDR2 SVGAGI. The CDR3 totals 14 residues. CDR3 loop: CASSYRDGTTEAFF. CDR3 nucleotide sequence: TGTGCCAGCAGCTACAGGGATGGGACCACTGAAGCTTTCTTT.

In the case of this clonotype: A junction boundary mismatches the germline segment, possibly from a read error. The chain uses TRBV10-3 and TRBJ2-3, with TRBD2 matching over 8 bases. The CDR3 sequence is 14 residues long. CDR1 and CDR2 (germline): ENHRY, SYGVKD. The CDR3 nucleotides read TGTGCCATCACGAGGCGGGGGGCCACAGATACTCAGTACTTT. This gives the protein CAITRRGATDTQYF.

This clonotype is categorized as medium-sized. The gene calls are TRBV4-1 and TRBJ1-2; TRBD1 matches 7 bases. V shed 0 bases, J shed 4 bases, and the junction held 8 bases outside the gene matches. This CDR3 is built from 16 residues. Per germline, CDR1 MGHRA and CDR2 YSYEKL. CDR3 sequence reads: CASSQDSLQGTYGYTF. The CDR3 region has the DNA TGCGCCAGCAGCCAAGACTCCCTACAGGGGACCTATGGCTACACCTTC.

J is TRBJ2-4 and V is TRBV6-1, with D perhaps matching TRBD1 or TRBD2 (5 bases each). The J call may be faulty, since TRBJ2-3 better matches the DNA end. The CDR3 totals 14 residues. Per germline, CDR1 MNHNS and CDR2 SASEGT. CDR3 sequence (DNA): TGTGCCAGCACGGGGCTGTGGGCGAAAGACATTCAGTATTTT. Translated: CASTGLWAKDIQYF.

The chain employs TRBV6-1 and TRBJ1-6; no clear D. V lost 1 base and J 6 bases, leaving 1 base between the germline ends. Per germline, CDR1 MNHNS and CDR2 SASEGT. The CDR3 runs 12 residues. In DNA form, the CDR3 reads TGTGCCAGCAGTGAAGGTAATTCACCCCTCCACTTT. Protein sequence: CASSEGNSPLHF.

The chain couples TRBV10-3 to TRBJ2-4; D is undetermined. The end of the DNA aligns better with TRBJ2-5, so the J call may be wrong. From germline, CDR1 is ENHRY and CDR2 SYGVKD. The CDR3 length is 14 residues. The CDR3 sequence: CAISEPTLQETQYF. The CDR3 bases are TGTGCCATCAGTGAGCCGACTTTGCAAGAGACCCAGTACTTC.

At least ten counts were recorded for this clonotype. The V gene is TRBV6-5, the J gene TRBJ1-2; 8 positions match TRBD1. This CDR3 comprises 14 residues. The ends lost 4 bases at V and 7 bases at J; junction bases unmatched: 8. Germline V gene data show CDR1 as MNHEY and CDR2 as SVGAGI. The CDR3 spells CASSFRTGTGGYTF. The CDR3 coding sequence is TGTGCCAGCAGTTTTAGGACAGGGACCGGTGGCTACACCTTC.